These 23 T cell receptor beta chains were all obtained from the same sample, sequenced in a study of blood T cell repertoires in COVID-19. Clones were sequenced by immunoSEQ multiplex PCR, and TCRdb holds only the in-frame ones, with some missing. In the table there are a few hundred thousand clones, approximately 87% of which are singletons. Sample: PBMCs or T cells enriched from blood (not recorded which). These receptors were obtained from a woman aged 45-60 years who had recovered from COVID-19.

The CDR3 DNA reads as TGTGCCAGCTCACCCTGGGACAGGGGTGGCTACACCTTC. It encodes CASSPWDRGGYTF. V gene TRBV18 combines with J gene TRBJ1-2; 10 bases are a match to TRBD1. Germline-derived CDR1 and CDR2 are KGHSH and LQKENI. CDR3 length equals 13 residues. V trimming: 3 bases; J trimming: 7 bases; junction bases outside the gene matches: 2.

The table lists this clone with a few counts. V gene TRBV5-1 combines with J gene TRBJ1-1; D call uncertain. V shed 2 bases and J shed 0 bases, with 8 bases lying between them. CDR1 and CDR2 from the germline V gene are SGHRS and YFSETQ. CDR3 length: 14 residues. CDR3 loop: CASSLEQMNTEAFF. The CDR3 DNA follows: TGCGCCAGCAGCTTAGAACAGATGAACACTGAAGCTTTCTTT.

For this clone: This could be a read error, since a much larger clone is one nucleotide away. The chain uses TRBV5-1 and TRBJ1-6; D is possibly TRBD1 (6 bases). The CDR3 totals 15 residues. Germline V CDR1 and CDR2: SGHRS, YFSETQ. V was pared by 4 bases and J by 0 bases, with 8 bases between. The CDR3 sequence is CASSQDSSYNSPLHF. The CDR3 nucleotides read TGCGCCAGCAGCCAGGACAGCTCCTATAATTCACCCCTCCACTTT.

This chain joins TRBV4-1 and TRBJ2-1; 8 bases map to TRBD2. CDR3 size: 17 residues. V gave up 0 bases and J gave up 4 bases; unmatched junction bases: 8. Germline CDR1 is MGHRA and CDR2 is YSYEKL. The CDR3 coding sequence is TGCGCCAGCAGCCAAGAATTTTTAGCGGGGTATTACAATGAGCAGTTCTTC. Its translation is CASSQEFLAGYYNEQFF.

The rearrangement joins TRBV28 to TRBJ1-5, with D uncertain. The germline V gene encodes CDR1 MDHEN and CDR2 SYDVKM. The ends were cut back, 4 bases at V and 0 bases at J, with 10 bases in the middle. The CDR3 extends over 15 amino acids. CDR3 residues: CASSSGGGSNQPQHF. The CDR3 region has the DNA TGTGCCAGCAGTTCGGGCGGAGGTAGCAATCAGCCCCAGCATTTT. The whole variable domain, filled in from reference TRBV28 and TRBJ1-5, reads DVKVTQSSRYLVKRTGEKVFLECVQDMDHENMFWYRQDPGLGLRLIYFSYDVKMKEKGDIPEGYSVSREKKERFSLILESASTNQTSMYLCASSSGGGSNQPQHFGDGTRLSIL.

This chain connects TRBV19 to TRBJ1-5; a weak D match, TRBD1 (5 bases). The CDR3 totals 15 residues. The germline V gene encodes CDR1 LNHDA and CDR2 SQIVND (reference sequence). Trimming pared 2 bases from V and 0 bases from J, leaving 8 bases between. CDR3 in amino acids: CASSISGYSNQPQHF. As DNA, the CDR3 is TGTGCCAGTAGTATATCAGGGTATAGCAATCAGCCCCAGCATTTT.

The chain links TRBV10-3 to TRBJ2-5; no clear D gene. Trimming removed 3 bases from V and 5 bases from J, with 16 bases in between. The germline gives CDR1 ENHRY, CDR2 SYGVKD. The CDR3 consists of 15 residues. The DNA for the CDR3 is TGTGCCATCAGTGACCCTCCCTCGGGTGATGAGACCCAGTACTTC. Residues: CAISDPPSGDETQYF.

The CDR3 spells CASSVVLGQTFSYEQYF. The CDR3 coding sequence is TGTGCCAGTAGCGTTGTGTTGGGACAAACCTTCTCCTACGAGCAGTACTTC. The rearrangement joins TRBV19 to TRBJ2-7, with a tentative D call TRBD1 (6 bases). This CDR3 contains 17 residues. Looked up from germline, CDR1 is LNHDA and CDR2 is SQIVND (reference sequence). Trimming stripped 6 bases from V and 0 bases from J, with 21 bases between. The full variable domain, with the rest looked up from reference TRBV19 and TRBJ2-7, is DGGITQSPKYLFRKEGQNVTLSCEQNLNHDAMYWYRQDPGQGLRLIYYSQIVNDFQKGDIAEGYSVSREKKESFPLTVTSAQKNPTAFYLCASSVVLGQTFSYEQYFGPGTRLTVT.

This rearrangement joins TRBV30 to TRBJ2-3; D is undetermined. Trimming stripped 3 bases from V and 1 base from J, with 17 bases between. CDR1 and CDR2 from the germline V gene are GTSNPN and SVGIG (reference sequence). The CDR3 is made up of 16 amino acids. The CDR3 protein is CAWSSGSRPGTDTQYF. The CDR3 region has the DNA TGTGCCTGGAGCTCCGGGTCAAGACCGGGCACAGATACGCAGTATTTT.

The chain links TRBV15 to TRBJ1-5; 7 nucleotides align to TRBD1. The CDR3 is 15 residues long. After removal of 6 bases from V and 0 bases from J, the junction contained 5 bases not matched to a gene. Germline values: CDR1 LNHNV, CDR2 YYDKDF (reference sequence). Here the CDR3 reads CATRQDRVSNQPQHF. CDR3 bases: TGTGCCACCAGACAAGACAGGGTTAGCAATCAGCCCCAGCATTTT.

The rearrangement joins TRBV5-5 to TRBJ1-5; TRBD1 aligns across 9 bases. The germline V gene has CDR1 SGHKS and CDR2 YYEKEE (reference sequence). V gave up 0 bases and J gave up 4 bases; unmatched junction bases: 2. This CDR3 region has 15 residues. In DNA form, the CDR3 reads TGTGCCAGCAGCTTGGCGGGGACAGGGAATCAGCCCCAGCATTTT. It is translated as CASSLAGTGNQPQHF. Full variable domain (remainder filled in from reference TRBV5-5 and TRBJ1-5): DAGVTQSPTHLIKTRGQQVTLRCSPISGHKSVSWYQQVLGQGPQFIFQYYEKEERGRGNFPDRFSARQFPNYSSELNVNALLLGDSALYLCASSLAGTGNQPQHFGDGTRLSIL.

The gene calls are TRBV6-5 and TRBJ1-5, with D unclear. Trimming cost V 8 bases and J 0 bases, with 11 bases left between them. The CDR3 has 14 amino acids. CDR1 is MNHEY, CDR2 SVGAGI, per germline. The CDR3 DNA reads TGTGCCAGCGATATAGCAAATAGCAATCAGCCCCAGCATTTT. Translation: CASDIANSNQPQHF.

V gene TRBV10-3 combines with J gene TRBJ1-1; 8 bases align to TRBD1. CDR3 length: 16 residues. Germline V gives CDR1 ENHRY, CDR2 SYGVKD. The ends lost 3 bases at V and 1 base at J; junction bases unmatched: 7. The CDR3 DNA follows: TGTGCCATCAGTGACCCGGGGACAGGAGCGAACACTGAAGCTTTCTTT. Its protein is CAISDPGTGANTEAFF.

The chain links TRBV5-1 to TRBJ1-5, with D unresolved. Germline V gives CDR1 SGHRS, CDR2 YFSETQ. Trimming took 4 bases from V and 6 from J, leaving 8 bases between them. The CDR3 consists of 12 residues. CDR3 in DNA: TGCGCCAGCAGCCCAGAGGGTCAGCCCCAGCATTTT. This gives the protein CASSPEGQPQHF.

The V and J genes are TRBV7-6 and TRBJ1-1; a weak D match, TRBD1 (5 bases). Trimming removed 6 bases from V and 0 bases from J, with 14 bases in between. The germline CDR1 and CDR2 sequences are SGHVS and FNYEAQ. This CDR3 has 15 amino acids. The DNA of the CDR3 is TGTGCCAGCAGACAGTACGGGGGGATGAACACTGAAGCTTTCTTT. Translation gives CASRQYGGMNTEAFF.

Concerning this clone itself: Within the sample, other DNA sequences also encode this same CDR3. The chain links TRBV7-9 to TRBJ1-5; D remains ambiguous. Per germline, CDR1 SEHNR and CDR2 FQNEAQ (reference sequence). This CDR3 spans 12 amino acids. V dropped 1 base and J dropped 6 bases, with 4 bases sitting between them. CDR3 bases: TGTGCCAGCAGCTTAGAGAGTCAGCCCCAGCATTTT. This codes for CASSLESQPQHF.

J is TRBJ2-1 and V is TRBV27; no definite D call. V lost 2 bases and J 4 bases, leaving 6 bases between the germline ends. This CDR3 has 13 amino acids. Germline V gene data show CDR1 as MNHEY and CDR2 as SMNVEV (reference sequence). CDR3 sequence (DNA): TGTGCCAGCAGTTTAACCCTATACAATGAGCAGTTCTTC. It translates to CASSLTLYNEQFF.

The genes are TRBV2 and TRBJ2-7, with D maybe TRBD1 (6 bases). The CDR3 has 15 amino acids. The germline V gene has CDR1 SNHLY and CDR2 FYNNEI. V was shortened by 2 bases and J by 8 bases, with 19 bases between the two germline ends. CDR3 loop: CASSENTGSGIQQYF. CDR3 DNA: TGTGCCAGCAGTGAAAATACAGGGTCCGGTATTCAGCAGTACTTC.

The chain carries TRBV6-9 and TRBJ2-2; D ambiguous. The CDR3 is 15 amino acids. V was cut by 7 bases and J by 1 base, with 13 bases left in between. Germline V gene sequence: CDR1 MNHGY, CDR2 SVAAGI. CDR3 DNA: TGTGCCAGCATCCCCCCAGAGGAGAACACCGGGGAGCTGTTTTTT. Translating it yields CASIPPEENTGELFF.

The chain employs TRBV10-3 and TRBJ1-1, with D perhaps matching TRBD1 (5 bases). Germline loops: CDR1 ENHRY, CDR2 SYGVKD. Deletions cut 0 bases from V and 4 bases from J, with 9 bases between. The CDR3 length is 14 residues. CDR3 sequence: CAISESRGSTEAFF. The CDR3 DNA reads TGTGCCATCAGTGAGTCCCGGGGGAGCACTGAAGCTTTCTTT.

The chain recombines TRBV6-5 with TRBJ1-2, with D unclear. Germline values: CDR1 MNHEY, CDR2 SVGAGI. Trimming pared 6 bases from V and 0 bases from J, leaving 5 bases between. This CDR3 is built from 12 residues. CDR3 sequence (DNA): TGTGCCAGCAGGGGCGCTAACTATGGCTACACCTTC. Encoded protein: CASRGANYGYTF.

This clone was detected only a few times. The chain recombines TRBV19 with TRBJ1-1; D unresolved. Trimming pared 7 bases from V and 4 bases from J, leaving 13 bases between. CDR1 and CDR2 (germline): LNHDA, SQIVND (reference sequence). The CDR3 runs 13 residues. This chain's CDR3 is CASTKERVTEAFF. The CDR3 DNA follows: TGTGCCAGTACCAAGGAGCGGGTCACTGAAGCTTTCTTT.

V usage is TRBV27 and J usage is TRBJ1-1; 7 bases match TRBD1. Germline CDR1 is MNHEY and CDR2 is SMNVEV (reference sequence). The CDR3 sequence is 13 residues long. Trimming at V came to 6 bases and at J to 7 bases, leaving 8 bases not matched to a gene. The CDR3 loop is CASSQTGNIEAFF. For the CDR3, the DNA is TGTGCCAGCAGCCAGACAGGGAATATTGAAGCTTTCTTT.